This T cell receptor beta chain derives from a study of blood T cell repertoires in COVID-19. As for the study in general: Samples taken during acute and convalescent COVID-19 were collected in the United States, Italy and Spain.

CDR3 length: 13 residues. Germline loops: CDR1 MDHEN, CDR2 SYDVKM. V lost 5 bases, J lost 3 bases, and 10 bases lay in between. Profiling relied on immunoSEQ multiplex PCR, and the TCRdb table lists in-frame clones only, not all of them. This table holds under 250,000 clones, 88% found once. Enrollees, about 18 to 95 years old, lived in about two dozen US areas. Participants had their cohort set by participant-reported clinical history. Exposed volunteers were people who met a COVID-19 case within 2 weeks before study entry. The V call is TRBV28, the J call TRBJ1-1, with a weak D call TRBD1 (5 bases). This clonotype was sampled from a woman aged 25-40 years who had been exposed to COVID-19. The sequenced sample consisted of PBMCs or T cells enriched from blood (not recorded which). As DNA, the CDR3 is TGTGCCAGCAGTCCCGGACACTACACTGAAGCTTTCTTT. Encoded protein: CASSPGHYTEAFF.